The clone carrying this T cell receptor beta chain was observed a few times. Its specificity is not known. The CDR3 runs 15 residues. V gave up 7 bases and J gave up 4 bases; unmatched junction bases: 6. The sample originates from a study of T cell repertoires in cytomegalovirus infection. Study background: Public TCR beta signatures marked donors with CMV infection and the matching HLA.

A single record per CDR3 protein comes from TCRdb applying MiXCR to the reads. The data contain approximately 350,000 distinct CDR3 sequences, around a third of them singletons. This TCR came from a human donor in good health (CMV status not recorded). Some clones in this sample may be carry-over from other donors' samples. The rearrangement links TRBV12-3 or TRBV12-4 to TRBJ2-5; 13 nucleotides align to TRBD2. Here the sequenced sample was cultured PBMCs, taken from culture after CMV antigen stimulation. The CDR3 loop reads CASTGLAGVGETQYF. In nucleotides, the CDR3 is TGTGCCAGCACCGGACTAGCGGGAGTCGGAGAGACCCAGTACTTC.